Listed here are 10 T cell receptor beta chains from one sample, sequenced in a study of molecular identifiers for immune sequencing clone quantification. One entry per CDR3 protein results from TCRdb running MiXCR on the PCR reads. The sample records about 10,000 distinct CDR3 sequences, 15% to 20% being singletons. The sequencing input was naive CD8+ T cells from blood, with Jurkat cell RNA spiked in. As for subset: FACS-sorted CD8+CD4-CCR7+CD45RA+ naive T cells. The receptors come from a human donor in good health. Some libraries in this study had Jurkat cell RNA spiked in.

This clonotype was found many times. V is TRBV3-1 and J is TRBJ2-1; unclear D gene. Germline V gene sequence: CDR1 LGHDT, CDR2 YNNKEL (reference sequence). CDR3 size: 14 residues. V lost 4 bases and J lost 2, with 9 bases in between. This CDR3 is CASSPPGTYNEQFF. CDR3 DNA sequence: TGTGCCAGCAGCCCCCCAGGAACCTACAATGAGCAGTTCTTC.

This clonotype is categorized as medium-sized. The chain joins TRBV28 to TRBJ2-2; 7 bases match TRBD2. The CDR3 loop spans 16 amino acids. The germline gives CDR1 MDHEN, CDR2 SYDVKM. V was pared by 5 bases and J by 3 bases, with 9 bases of the junction left unmatched. The CDR3 DNA is TGTGCCAGCAGTACCTACAGCGGGACCTACACCGGGGAGCTGTTTTTT. This translates into CASSTYSGTYTGELFF. The complete variable domain, with remaining parts taken from reference TRBV28 and TRBJ2-2, reads DVKVTQSSRYLVKRTGEKVFLECVQDMDHENMFWYRQDPGLGLRLIYFSYDVKMKEKGDIPEGYSVSREKKERFSLILESASTNQTSMYLCASSTYSGTYTGELFFGEGSRLTVL.

A remark on this clonotype: A much larger clone differs by one base, so this may be a read error. This chain connects TRBV9 to TRBJ1-1; D gene unclear. Germline lookup yields CDR1 SGDLS and CDR2 YYNGEE. V was shortened by 4 bases and J by 0 bases, with 22 bases between the two germline ends. CDR3 length equals 18 residues. DNA for the CDR3: TGTGCCAGCAGCCCACCAGGTTGTGCCTCAACGATGAACACTGAAGCTTTCTTT. Its translation: CASSPPGCASTMNTEAFF.

This clonotype was recorded many times. The chain is built from TRBV18 and TRBJ2-3, with 7 nucleotides matching TRBD2. The length of the CDR3 is 15 residues. V was clipped by 2 bases and J by 4 bases; unmatched bases: 6. From germline, CDR1 is KGHSH and CDR2 LQKENI. The CDR3 loop is CASSPYGGGPDTQYF. In DNA form, the CDR3 reads TGTGCCAGCTCACCATACGGGGGAGGGCCAGATACGCAGTATTTT.

By proportion, this clonotype is medium-sized. The chain joins TRBV27 to TRBJ2-6; maybe TRBD1 (5 bases). Trimming left V 8 bases short and J 0 bases short, with 11 bases between. This CDR3 region has 15 residues. CDR1 MNHEY and CDR2 SMNVEV come from the germline V gene (reference sequence). The CDR3 loop reads CASGQGISGANVLTF. In DNA, the CDR3 is TGTGCCAGCGGGCAGGGTATCTCTGGGGCCAACGTCCTGACTTTC.

This clonotype has a handful of counts. The chain uses TRBV24-1 and TRBJ2-3, with D possibly being TRBD1 or TRBD2 (5 bases each). V was pared by 4 bases and J by 4 bases, with 17 bases between. The CDR3 has 16 amino acids. CDR1 KGHDR and CDR2 SFDVKD come from the germline V gene. CDR3 protein: CATSDALGQNPDTQYF. CDR3 nucleotide sequence: TGTGCCACCAGTGACGCACTAGGACAAAACCCAGATACGCAGTATTTT.

This clonotype ranks as medium-sized. In nucleotides, the CDR3 is TGCGCCAGCAGTCAGGGAGCCAAAAACATTCAGTACTTC. This translates into CASSQGAKNIQYF. The chain carries TRBV10-2 and TRBJ2-4, with D maybe TRBD1 (5 bases). Germline V gene sequence: CDR1 WSHSY, CDR2 SAAADI. V lost 5 bases to trimming and J lost 0 bases, with 5 bases between them. The CDR3 spans 13 residues.

The genes are TRBV2 and TRBJ1-5; perhaps TRBD1 as D (5 bases). The length of the CDR3 is 13 residues. Germline V CDR1 and CDR2: SNHLY, FYNNEI. V lost 9 bases and J lost 1, with 10 bases in between. CDR3: CARGTASNQPQHF. The CDR3 region has the DNA TGTGCCAGGGGGACCGCCAGCAATCAGCCCCAGCATTTT. Full variable domain (remainder filled in from reference TRBV2 and TRBJ1-5): EPEVTQTPSHQVTQMGQEVILRCVPISNHLYFYWYRQILGQKVEFLVSFYNNEISEKSEIFDDQFSVERPDGSNFTLKIRSTKLEDSAMYFCARGTASNQPQHFGDGTRLSIL.

This clonotype was picked up one time. The germline gene is not matched at one end of the junction; a read error may be the cause. The chain has TRBV27 and TRBJ1-1, with D perhaps TRBD1 (5 bases). This CDR3 has 12 amino acids. Germline V gene data show CDR1 as MNHEY and CDR2 as SMNVEV (reference sequence). The CDR3, as DNA: TGTGCCAGCATGACGGGGGGGTCTGAAACTTTCTTT. Protein product: CASMTGGSETFF.

This clonotype showed up many times. This chain connects TRBV2 to TRBJ2-5; the match to TRBD1 covers 12 bases. Unmatched junction bases numbered 8, after V lost 7 bases and J lost 5 bases. The CDR3 length is 15 residues. Germline CDR1 and CDR2: SNHLY and FYNNEI. CDR3 in amino acids: CASTKGQGARETQYF. The DNA for the CDR3 is TGTGCCAGCACGAAGGGACAGGGGGCGCGCGAGACCCAGTACTTC.